Ten or more counts support the clone carrying this T cell receptor (beta chain). The data derive from a study of metastatic and nonmetastatic thyroid tumors. Deletions cut 0 bases from V and 3 bases from J, with 7 bases between. The germline gives CDR1 SGHRS, CDR2 YFSETQ. This CDR3 has 13 amino acids. Every patient was untreated before thyroid surgery. TCRdb reanalyzed the PCR reads via MiXCR. Of approximately 34,000 clones in the sample, roughly 15% were seen once. The chain has TRBV5-1 and TRBJ2-7; weak D call: TRBD1 (5 bases). What was sequenced was blood. This TCR derives from a female donor with papillary thyroid cancer or a benign thyroid nodule (not recorded which). Some clones in this sample may be carry-over from other donors' samples. CDR3 residues: CASSLDQGYEQYF. Written as DNA, the CDR3 is TGCGCCAGCAGCTTGGACCAGGGCTACGAGCAGTACTTC.